This TCR beta chain appears in the sequencing data of a study of blood T cell repertoires in COVID-19 (TCRdb year 2020). Some background on the complete study: Samples from collaborators originated in the United States, Italy and Spain and spanned both the acute and convalescent phases of COVID-19. Samples came from the ongoing ImmuneRACE study (first 160 participants) plus 1,254 subjects from 6 global collaborators. Where available, HLA class I and class II types were taken from metadata supplied by the sample provider and were not determined by assay-based typing. Sample metadata almost always included a de-identified subject ID, COVID-19 status, age in years and sex. The repertoires were released in a freely available public database meant as a resource for research on the immune response to SARS-CoV-2. Deeply sampled blood TCRbeta repertoires from subjects exposed to, actively infected with, or recovered from COVID-19 were included in the dataset. The material from the prospective study consisted of cDNA or gDNA derived from T cells, B-cell-depleted T cells, or PBMCs.

A distance of 7 bases separates the germline ends of V and J, which lose 5 bases and 1 base respectively. Inclusive of the bounding cysteine and phenylalanine, the CDR3 is 13 residues long. Only the CDR3 portion is preserved as DNA: 39 bases, with reading frame beginning at the first base. The germline V gene gives CDR1 as SGHTA and CDR2 as FQGTGA. Notes on this clone: The antigen this receptor binds is unknown. There are no base qualities to consult, and no much larger clone falls within one base.

Collaborating institutions collected whole blood in K2EDTA tubes following their own protocols. For TCRbeta analysis, collaborators shipped samples as frozen whole blood, isolated PBMCs, or DNA extracted from either of those sample types. Overall results and qualifications from the work: How much clinical and demographic metadata was included differed by source and by participant, and the metadata was provided uncurated.

The immunoSEQ Assay, a bias-controlled multiplex PCR, was used to amplify TCRbeta CDR3 regions from genomic DNA. Concerning the study's data processing: The number of nucleated cells in each sample was estimated by amplification of reference gene primers within the assay. To quantify the absolute abundance of each unique TCRbeta CDR3 rearrangement, sequence reads were collapsed and filtered. For each sample, productive Simpson clonality was calculated as the square root of Simpson's diversity index across productive rearrangements. Sourced from immuneACCESS, this table was stored by TCRdb with only in-frame sequences that have V and J called. A share of the clones is absent; for the studies checked, an unresolved V gene accounts for under half, and the remainder has no known explanation. V and J calls and clone size follow that table, whereas D and trimming were derived from the DNA. The sample table records about 270,000 clones; about 89% of these occur just once. The top ten constitute over 2% of the sample.

Recombination linked TRBV7-3 to TRBJ2-3, with no confidently assigned D gene. The sequence was collected from a woman aged 45 to 65 with acute or convalescent COVID-19. Sequenced sample: peripheral blood. CDR3 loop: CASSPPGTDTQYF. The bases are TGTGCCAGCAGCCCACCGGGCACAGATACGCAGTATTTT.